Given below is one TCR beta chain in context. The data are from a study of TIL therapy for anti-PD-1-resistant metastatic lung cancer. The V end lost 4 bases, the J end lost 7 bases, and 14 bases lay between the germline ends. CDR1 and CDR2 (germline): SGHNT, YYREEE (reference sequence). The CDR3 consists of 13 residues. Time point here: pre-treatment sample, taken before nivolumab and TIL therapy. Pleural nodules or supraclavicular lymph nodes made up most of the excised metastases sampled. Sequencing used immunoSEQ v3. Sequencing depth was 1.5 million to 2 million read pairs for survey level, about 5-6 million for deep. The assay was immunoSEQ multiplex PCR, and TCRdb's table has in-frame clones only and misses some. The sample consists of approximately 97,000 clones, just over 65% of them appearing once.

The receptor was isolated from a person aged 25 to 80 with non-small cell lung cancer. The specimen comprised tumor tissue, sampled at baseline. The chain couples TRBV5-4 to TRBJ2-5; a possible D gene is TRBD2 (6 bases). The CDR3 here is CASSRRDSGTQYF. DNA for the CDR3: TGTGCCAGCAGCCGGCGGGACTCGGGGACCCAGTACTTC.